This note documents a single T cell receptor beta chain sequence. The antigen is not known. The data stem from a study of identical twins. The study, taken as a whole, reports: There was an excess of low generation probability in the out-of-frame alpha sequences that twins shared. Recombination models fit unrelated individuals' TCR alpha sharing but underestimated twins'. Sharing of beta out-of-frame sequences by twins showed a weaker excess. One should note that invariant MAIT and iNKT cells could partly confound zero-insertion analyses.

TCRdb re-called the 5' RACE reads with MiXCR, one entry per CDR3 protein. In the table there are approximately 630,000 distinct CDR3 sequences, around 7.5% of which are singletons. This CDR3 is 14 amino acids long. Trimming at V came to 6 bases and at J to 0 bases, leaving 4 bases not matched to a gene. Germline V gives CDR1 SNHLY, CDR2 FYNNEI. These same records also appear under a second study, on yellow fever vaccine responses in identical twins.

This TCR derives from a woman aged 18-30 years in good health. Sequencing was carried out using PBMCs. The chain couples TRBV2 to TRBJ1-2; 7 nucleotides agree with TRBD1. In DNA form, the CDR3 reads TGTGCCAGCAGGGAGGACAGGACTAACTATGGCTACACCTTC. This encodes CASREDRTNYGYTF.